Presented here are 18 T cell receptor beta chains from one specimen sequenced in a study of monozygotic twins with inflammatory bowel disease. No DNA is given; TCRdb re-called the 5' RACE reads and lists each CDR3 protein once. Its listing shows about 210,000 distinct CDR3 sequences. The sequencing sample was made of blood. Every receptor here comes from a human donor with ulcerative colitis or Crohn's disease, or a healthy co-twin of an affected twin (not recorded which).

The chain couples TRBV30 to TRBJ1-4; TCRdb's D call of TRBD1 is untestable without DNA. The CDR3 runs 16 residues. Germline V gene sequence: CDR1 GTSNPN, CDR2 SVGIG (reference sequence). CDR3 residues: CAWRPNPGTPPGKLFF.

This chain joins TRBV12-3 or TRBV12-4 and TRBJ2-1; the TCRdb call, TRBD1, lacks DNA for checking. The CDR3 is made up of 16 amino acids. The CDR3 loop reads CASSLGTGRSYNEQFF.

J is TRBJ2-7 and V is TRBV7-2; TCRdb's assignment of TRBD1 cannot be checked, as there is no DNA. This CDR3 is built from 13 residues. Per germline, CDR1 SGHTA and CDR2 FQGNSA. The CDR3 loop is CASSHRGAVRQYF.

This chain uses TRBV6-2 or TRBV6-3 with TRBJ2-1. CDR1 and CDR2 from the germline V gene are MNHEY and SVGEGT. The CDR3 is 13 residues long. This CDR3 reads CASSYLMGSEQFF.

V is TRBV5-5 and J is TRBJ2-5. Germline values: CDR1 SGHKS, CDR2 YYEKEE (reference sequence). This CDR3 spans 14 amino acids. The CDR3 protein is CASSLGQLQETQYF.

The chain links TRBV7-2 to TRBJ1-5. This CDR3 contains 13 residues. Germline V gene data show CDR1 as SGHTA and CDR2 as FQGNSA. The CDR3 here is CASTPAWDQPQHF.

This chain uses TRBV5-1 with TRBJ1-2; with no DNA, the TCRdb D assignment of TRBD1 cannot be verified. CDR1 and CDR2 from the germline V gene are SGHRS and YFSETQ. CDR3 length: 14 amino acids. Here the CDR3 reads CASSPPQGNYGYTF. Based on the CDR3 plus reference TRBV5-1 and TRBJ1-2, the full variable domain is KAGVTQTPRYLIKTRGQQVTLSCSPISGHRSVSWYQQTPGQGLQFLFEYFSETQRNKGNFPGRFSGRQFSNSRSEMNVSTLELGDSALYLCASSPPQGNYGYTFGSGTRLTVV.

The chain recombines TRBV20-1 with TRBJ2-3; TCRdb lists TRBD2, though no DNA is available to test this call. The CDR3 is 16 residues long. Looked up from germline, CDR1 is DFQATT and CDR2 is SNEGSKA (reference sequence). CDR3 sequence reads: CSASDASGRGADTQYF.

V is TRBV20-1 and J is TRBJ1-2; checking the TCRdb D call of TRBD1 is not possible without DNA. The CDR3 runs 14 residues. Germline CDR1 is DFQATT and CDR2 is SNEGSKA (reference sequence). The CDR3 reads CSAWKGIQGYGYTF.

V and J are TRBV4-1 and TRBJ2-3; TCRdb reports TRBD2, a call that lacks DNA to check it against. This CDR3 comprises 16 residues. Germline CDR1 MGHRA, CDR2 YSYEKL. CDR3 region: CASSFSERGGIDTQYF.

V and J are TRBV11-2 and TRBJ2-3; TCRdb reports TRBD2, a call that lacks DNA to check it against. This CDR3 is 18 amino acids long. Germline-derived CDR1 and CDR2 are SGHAT and FQNNGV. The chain's CDR3 is CASSPQWGARGDTDTQYF.

The CDR3 sequence is CASSQDLGALYYNEQFF. V usage is TRBV4-1 and J usage is TRBJ2-1. The germline gives CDR1 MGHRA, CDR2 YSYEKL. The CDR3 consists of 17 residues.

The chain has TRBV5-1 and TRBJ2-5. The CDR3 is made up of 14 amino acids. CDR1 is SGHRS, CDR2 YFSETQ, per germline. This chain's CDR3 is CASSSTDGRATQYF. The full variable domain, completed using reference TRBV5-1 and TRBJ2-5, is KAGVTQTPRYLIKTRGQQVTLSCSPISGHRSVSWYQQTPGQGLQFLFEYFSETQRNKGNFPGRFSGRQFSNSRSEMNVSTLELGDSALYLCASSSTDGRATQYFGPGTRLLVL.

This sequence joins TRBV6-1 and TRBJ1-5. The V gene's germline CDR1 is MNHNS and CDR2 SASEGT. The CDR3 is 14 residues long. The chain's CDR3 is CASSEGQLNQPQHF.

The CDR3 region is CASSETAESYEQYF. The V and J genes are TRBV10-2 and TRBJ2-7. This CDR3 spans 14 amino acids. Germline V gene sequence: CDR1 WSHSY, CDR2 SAAADI.

The chain employs TRBV7-9 and TRBJ1-5. This CDR3 spans 14 amino acids. CDR1 is SEHNR, CDR2 FQNEAQ, per germline (reference sequence). This CDR3 reads CASNQGGNNQPQHF.

V is TRBV6-2 or TRBV6-3 and J is TRBJ2-5. In germline, CDR1 is MNHEY, CDR2 SVGEGT. This CDR3 has 11 amino acids. The CDR3 sequence: CASSYEETQYF.

J is TRBJ1-4 and V is TRBV18; TCRdb returns TRBD1, unconfirmable since there is no DNA. There are 14 residues in the CDR3. Looked up from germline, CDR1 is KGHSH and CDR2 is LQKENI. The CDR3: CASSPGAPDEKLFF.